Listed below are T cell receptor beta chains from one sample, sequenced in a study of blood T cells in healthy people across ages. TCRdb ran MiXCR on the 5' RACE reads and lists one entry per CDR3 protein. The sample consists of some 700,000 distinct CDR3 sequences, over 20% of them appearing once. Specimen: blood. Receptor source: a man aged 70 or older in good health. The CDR3 runs from the conserved cysteine through the conserved F or W. D genes are given only for firm matches. Clone sizes are given selectively: once, few, many, or a class where the clone is expanded.

size,J,D,V,CDR3
few,TRBJ1-1,.,TRBV20-1,CSARDRISFTEAFF
.,TRBJ2-2,TRBD1,TRBV6-6,CASRPAGQGVELFF
.,TRBJ1-2,.,TRBV19,CASSIAGSYGYTF
once,TRBJ2-2,TRBD2,TRBV7-9,CASSAMLAGRNTGELFF
few,.,.,TRBV7-9,CASSLAQFTGLLYEQYF
many,TRBJ1-1,.,TRBV7-6,CASSRGDLNTEAFF
.,TRBJ1-2,TRBD1,TRBV20-1,CSASPGQGGSYGYTF
few,TRBJ1-1,.,TRBV4-3,CASSQWGTVEAFF
few,TRBJ1-4,.,TRBV20-1,CSASRGGTNEKLFF
.,TRBJ1-4,TRBD1,TRBV2,CASSKDRGNEKLFF
.,TRBJ1-2,TRBD1,TRBV7-9,CASSSKAQGYYGHTF
few,TRBJ2-1,.,TRBV4-2,CASSQGVGDLGNEQFF
few,TRBJ1-4,TRBD1,TRBV7-2,CASSGTGGPNEKLFF
.,TRBJ1-1,.,TRBV19,CASSIIWGKYTEAFF
few,TRBJ2-5,.,TRBV20-1,CSATGRQNQETQYF
few,TRBJ1-2,.,TRBV12-3/TRBV12-4,CASSSNSANYGYTF
.,TRBJ2-3,TRBD2,TRBV30,CAWSPGLAGVTDTQYF
few,TRBJ1-1,.,TRBV9,CASSATPMNTEAFF
.,.,.,TRBV20-1,CSALPNRVYNEQFF
.,TRBJ1-2,.,TRBV9,CASKTDSYPYGYTF
few,TRBJ2-1,.,TRBV20-1,CSARDPGAPSSEQFF
.,TRBJ2-1,TRBD2,TRBV3-1,CASSHERDLYNEQFF
.,TRBJ2-1,TRBD2,TRBV2,CASSYSGSVFEQFF
.,TRBJ2-4,.,TRBV12-3/TRBV12-4,CASSPSRGLAKNIQYF
few,TRBJ1-4,.,TRBV4-3,CASSLFGRDEKLFF
.,TRBJ1-2,TRBD1,TRBV9,CASSVDTGTANYGYTF
.,TRBJ2-5,.,TRBV5-1,CASSGAGTETQYF
many,TRBJ2-5,.,TRBV7-2,CASSLQGRETQYF
.,TRBJ2-1,.,TRBV12-3/TRBV12-4,CASNGRSEQFF
.,TRBJ2-3,.,TRBV2,CASSQKVAEYF
.,TRBJ1-4,.,TRBV15,CATSATNAKLFF
few,TRBJ2-1,TRBD2,TRBV5-1,CASSFYGSGLAFVEQFF
.,TRBJ2-7,.,TRBV10-3,CATRDIYEQYF
.,TRBJ2-2,TRBD1,TRBV12-3/TRBV12-4,CASRTGTNTGELFF
few,TRBJ1-2,.,TRBV2,CAGSGFQGRDGYTF
few,TRBJ1-2,.,TRBV28,CASSSGPDNYGYTF
.,TRBJ2-4,.,TRBV28,CASRKQGGNTQYF
few,TRBJ1-3,TRBD1,TRBV27,CASSFRGPGNTIYF
many,TRBJ2-1,.,TRBV7-2,CASSPRRAGLYNEQFF
.,TRBJ1-6,.,TRBV20-1,CSARNNQEGGGSPLHF
few,TRBJ1-1,.,TRBV27,CASSMGRLNTEAFF
many,TRBJ1-2,TRBD1,TRBV7-6,CASSPGQSYGYTF
.,TRBJ2-3,.,TRBV12-5,CASGSRETGTTDTQYF
.,TRBJ2-1,.,TRBV14,CASSQIAFSSYNEQFF
few,TRBJ1-2,.,TRBV24-1,CATSGLQGGYTF